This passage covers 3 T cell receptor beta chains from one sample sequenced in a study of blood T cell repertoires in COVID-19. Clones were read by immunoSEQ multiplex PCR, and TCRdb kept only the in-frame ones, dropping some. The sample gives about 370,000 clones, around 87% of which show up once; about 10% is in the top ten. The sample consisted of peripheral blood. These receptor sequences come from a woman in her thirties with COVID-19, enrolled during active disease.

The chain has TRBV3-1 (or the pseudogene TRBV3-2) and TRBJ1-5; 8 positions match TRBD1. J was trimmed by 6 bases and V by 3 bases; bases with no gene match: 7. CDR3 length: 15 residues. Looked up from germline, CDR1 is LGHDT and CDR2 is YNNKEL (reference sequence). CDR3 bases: TGTGCCAGCAGCCAGGGACAGGCCTCCTTTCAGCCCCAGCATTTT. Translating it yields CASSQGQASFQPQHF.

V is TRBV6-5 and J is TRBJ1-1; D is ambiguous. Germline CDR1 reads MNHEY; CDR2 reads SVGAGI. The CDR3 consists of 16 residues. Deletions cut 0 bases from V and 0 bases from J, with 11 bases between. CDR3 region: CASSYSGSRMNTEAFF. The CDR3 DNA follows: TGTGCCAGCAGTTACTCGGGCTCCCGGATGAACACTGAAGCTTTCTTT.

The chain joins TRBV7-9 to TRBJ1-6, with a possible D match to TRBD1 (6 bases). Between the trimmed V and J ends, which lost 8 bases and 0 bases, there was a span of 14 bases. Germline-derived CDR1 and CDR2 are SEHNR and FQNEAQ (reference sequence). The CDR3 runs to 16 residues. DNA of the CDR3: TGTGCCAGCGCTCGAGGGGGAAGCTCCTATAATTCACCCCTCCACTTT. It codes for CASARGGSSYNSPLHF.